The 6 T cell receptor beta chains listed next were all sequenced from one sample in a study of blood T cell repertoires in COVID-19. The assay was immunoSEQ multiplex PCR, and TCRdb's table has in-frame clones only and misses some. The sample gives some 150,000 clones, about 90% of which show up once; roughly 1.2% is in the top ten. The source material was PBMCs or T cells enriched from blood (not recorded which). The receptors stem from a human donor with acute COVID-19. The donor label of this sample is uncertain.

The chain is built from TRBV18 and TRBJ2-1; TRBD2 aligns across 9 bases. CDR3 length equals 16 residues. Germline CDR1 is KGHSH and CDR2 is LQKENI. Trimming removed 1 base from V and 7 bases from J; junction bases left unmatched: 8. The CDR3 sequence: CASSPRASGVGNEQFF. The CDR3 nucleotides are TGTGCCAGCTCACCACGCGCTAGCGGGGTAGGTAATGAGCAGTTCTTC.

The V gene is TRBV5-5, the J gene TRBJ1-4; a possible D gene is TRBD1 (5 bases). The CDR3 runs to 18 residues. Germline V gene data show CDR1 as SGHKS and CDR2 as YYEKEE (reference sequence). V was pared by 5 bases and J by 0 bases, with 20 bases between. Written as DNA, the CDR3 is TGTGCCAGCAGATATGCCCTGGGACTCGGGGCAACTAATGAAAAACTGTTTTTT. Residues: CASRYALGLGATNEKLFF.

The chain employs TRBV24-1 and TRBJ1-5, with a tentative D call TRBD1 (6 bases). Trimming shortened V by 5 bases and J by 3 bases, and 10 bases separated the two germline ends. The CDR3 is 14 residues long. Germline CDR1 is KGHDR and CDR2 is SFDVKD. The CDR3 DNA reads TGTGCCACCAGTGGCAGGGGCCTCAATCAGCCCCAGCATTTT. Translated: CATSGRGLNQPQHF.

The CDR3 loop reads CASSVPGTGRPEAFF. The CDR3 DNA reads TGTGCCAGCAGCGTACCCGGGACAGGGAGACCTGAAGCTTTCTTT. J is TRBJ1-1 and V is TRBV9; TRBD1 matches 9 bases. The V gene's germline CDR1 is SGDLS and CDR2 YYNGEE. J gave up 6 bases and V 1 base, and 7 bases lay outside the gene matches. CDR3 length: 15 residues.

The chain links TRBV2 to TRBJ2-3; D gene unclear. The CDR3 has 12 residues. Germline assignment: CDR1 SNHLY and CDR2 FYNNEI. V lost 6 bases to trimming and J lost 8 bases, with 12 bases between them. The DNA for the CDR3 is TGTGCCAGCAGACAGAGCTTAGGTACGCAGTATTTT. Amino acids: CASRQSLGTQYF.

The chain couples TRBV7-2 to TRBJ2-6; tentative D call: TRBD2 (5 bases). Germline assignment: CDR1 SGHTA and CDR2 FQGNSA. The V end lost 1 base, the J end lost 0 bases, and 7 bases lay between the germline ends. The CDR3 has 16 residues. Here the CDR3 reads CASSLGRGSGANVLTF. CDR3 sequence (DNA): TGTGCCAGCAGCTTAGGTCGGGGCTCTGGGGCCAACGTCCTGACTTTC.